This note documents a single T cell receptor (beta chain) sequence. No antigen is known for it. This record comes from a study of T cells in Graves' hyperthyroidism and ophthalmopathy. Overall study results and limits: Most thyroid clonotypes that were expanded above 0.001 also turned up in blood.

Germline CDR1 DFQATT, CDR2 SNEGSKA (reference sequence). The germline V and J ends were trimmed by 3 bases and 2 bases, with 23 bases remaining between them. The CDR3 extends over 19 amino acids. There were TCR beta CDR3 regions amplified from RNA transcripts. The TCR CDR3 was amplified in a first-round RT-PCR using the HTBI primer set. TCRdb fed the multiplex PCR reads into MiXCR, producing one record per CDR3 protein. The sample lists a few hundred thousand distinct CDR3 sequences; less than 20% were seen once. The patients, who ranged from 18 to 65 in age, presented with newly diagnosed hyperthyroidism lasting under 2 months. Those patients with uncontrolled infection, other autoimmune disease, pregnancy or lactation were excluded.

This chain uses TRBV20-1 with TRBJ1-6; D ambiguous. The sequence derives from a woman aged 50 to 60 with Graves' hyperthyroidism. The sample comprised blood. CDR3 in DNA: TGCAGTGCTAGCCCCGGGGAGCGATCCTCCAGCCCCTATAATTCACCCCTCCACTTT. Translated: CSASPGERSSSPYNSPLHF.